A selection of T cell receptor beta chains follows, all from one sample in a study of cytomegalovirus exposure and HLA in healthy donors. TCRdb keeps only in-frame clones here, not all; method: immunoSEQ multiplex PCR. The profile covers approximately 190,000 clones, with roughly 73% appearing a single time and around 2.2% taken by the ten largest. Material for sequencing was PBMCs. The receptors were gathered from a woman aged 25-40 years in good health and CMV-seropositive. Both conserved end residues are part of each CDR3. D genes are given only for firm matches. Only part of the rows carry a size: once, few, many, or a class if the clone is expanded.

clone_size d_call j_call v_call cdr3_nt cdr3_aa
- TRBD1 TRBJ2-7 TRBV30 TGTGCCTGGAGGGAGACAGGGGTCGAGCAGTACTTC CAWRETGVEQYF
once - TRBJ2-7 TRBV28 TGTGCCAGCAGTGCGGGACTTACCTACGAGCAGTACTTC CASSAGLTYEQYF
- TRBD1 TRBJ1-4 TRBV19 TGTGCCAGTAGTATAATGGGGACAGCGGATAATGAAAAACTGTTTTTT CASSIMGTADNEKLFF
few - TRBJ1-1 TRBV28 TGTGCCAGCAGTTTTACTGGTACCCTGAACACTGAAGCTTTCTTT CASSFTGTLNTEAFF
- - TRBJ1-2 TRBV11-2 TGTGCCAGCAGCGCCCAAGACTTTGTAGGCTACACCTTC CASSAQDFVGYTF
- TRBD1 TRBJ1-2 TRBV7-2 TGTGCCAGCAGCTTATGGGCAGGGGGAATGGAAGGCTACACCTTC CASSLWAGGMEGYTF
- TRBD2 TRBJ2-3 TRBV6-6 TGTGCCAGCAGTTACGCGGGAGTGACAGATACGCAGTATTTT CASSYAGVTDTQYF
- TRBD2 TRBJ2-2 TRBV12-5 TGTGCTAGTGGACCCTGGGTCGGGGGGGACACCGGGGAGCTGTTTTTT CASGPWVGGDTGELFF
- - TRBJ1-3 TRBV6-1 TGTGCCAGCACCTTGGGGCTTCTCTCTGGAAACACCATATATTTT CASTLGLLSGNTIYF
- TRBD1 TRBJ2-7 TRBV29-1 TGCAGCGTTGAGACAGGGGTCTACGAGCAGTACTTC CSVETGVYEQYF
- TRBD2 TRBJ2-1 TRBV9 TGTGCCAGCAGCGCAGGCGGGAGATCGGGTGAGCAGTTCTTC CASSAGGRSGEQFF
- - TRBJ1-5 TRBV5-1 TGCGCCAGCAGCTTGGCGGGGGGGGATCAGCCCCAGCATTTT CASSLAGGDQPQHF
few TRBD2 TRBJ2-5 TRBV28 TGTGCCAGCAGTTTTCCGGCGGGGGTTCGGGAGACCCAGTACTTC CASSFPAGVRETQYF
- TRBD1 TRBJ1-6 TRBV6-5 TGTGCCAGCAGTTGGGCCGGGACAGATTTATCACCCCCCCACTTT CASSWAGTDLSPPHF
- - TRBJ2-2 TRBV30 TGTGCCTGGACTCTCCGGGGTCGGGACGGGGAGCTGTTTTTT CAWTLRGRDGELFF
- TRBD2 TRBJ2-3 TRBV7-2 TGTGCCAGCAGCTCCTCTAGCGGGAGTAGCACAGATACGCAGTATTTT CASSSSSGSSTDTQYF
few TRBD2 TRBJ2-1 TRBV5-1 TGCGCCAGCAGCCTGGGGACTAGCGGGGGGGAAAATGAGCAGTTCTTC CASSLGTSGGENEQFF
- - TRBJ2-7 TRBV4-1 TGCGCCAGCAGCCAAAAGGGAGGGGGAGGGAGGTCCTACGAGCAGTACTTC CASSQKGGGGRSYEQYF
- - TRBJ1-1 TRBV5-6 TGTGCCAGCAACGGTCCTCCGGACACTGAAGCTTTCTTT CASNGPPDTEAFF
- - TRBJ1-4 TRBV19 TGTGCCAGTACTGAAGGTGGGGGCCGGACTAATGAAAAACTGTTTTTT CASTEGGGRTNEKLFF
- - TRBJ1-2 TRBV30 TGTGCCTGGAGTAGGGAGTGGTTCACCTTC CAWSREWFTF
few - TRBJ2-5 TRBV28 TGTGCCAGCAGCTCGACGAAAGACAGGCGGGAGACCCAGTACTTC CASSSTKDRRETQYF
- TRBD1 TRBJ1-2 TRBV5-6 TGTGCCAGCAGCTTGAGTACAGGGGTAACTGGCTACACCTTC CASSLSTGVTGYTF
- - TRBJ2-2 TRBV27 TGTGCCAGTACTAGCTGGCCCGGGGAGCTGTTTTTT CASTSWPGELFF
- TRBD2 TRBJ2-1 TRBV7-2 TGTGCCAGCAGCTTTGGGACTAGCGGGAATGAGCAGTTCTTC CASSFGTSGNEQFF
- TRBD2 TRBJ2-7 TRBV29-1 TGCAGCGTTTCCGACGGGGGGGGAGGCAACGAGCAGTACTTC CSVSDGGGGNEQYF
- TRBD1 TRBJ1-1 TRBV28 TGTGCCAGCAGTTTGGGACAGGGGGACACTGAAGCTTTCTTT CASSLGQGDTEAFF
- - TRBJ1-1 TRBV2 TGTGCCAGCAGTCGAGGGGGGGGGCACTGGGAAGCTTTCTTT CASSRGGGHWEAFF
- TRBD2 TRBJ2-3 TRBV11-2 TGTGCCAGCAGCTTAGGGACTAGTTACACAGATACGCAGTATTTT CASSLGTSYTDTQYF
- - TRBJ1-1 TRBV5-1 TGCGCCAGCAGCCGCGGGATGAACACTGAAGCTTTCTTT CASSRGMNTEAFF
- - TRBJ2-3 TRBV9 TGTGCCAGCAGCGTACGCTCTCGGAGCGATACGCAGTATTTT CASSVRSRSDTQYF
- TRBD2 TRBJ2-3 TRBV10-3 TGTGCCATCAGAGCGGCTAGCGGGAGCGCAGATACGCAGTATTTT CAIRAASGSADTQYF
few - TRBJ1-5 TRBV21-1 TGTGCCAGCAGGACAGGGGAAGGTCAGCCCCAGCATTTT CASRTGEGQPQHF
- - TRBJ2-5 TRBV7-3 TGTGCCAGCAGCGCAGCGCAAGGGACCCAGTACTTC CASSAAQGTQYF
- - TRBJ2-3 TRBV5-4 TGTGCCAGCAGCTTGGGGGGAAAGTCGGGGGCAGATACGCAGTATTTT CASSLGGKSGADTQYF
once TRBD1 TRBJ1-5 TRBV6-1 TGTGCCAGCAGTGGAGCCGGGACAGGGAGGATAAGCAATCAGCCCCAGCATTTT CASSGAGTGRISNQPQHF
- TRBD2 TRBJ2-7 TRBV2 TGTGCCAGCAGCGGGGGGGGCGAGCAGTACTTC CASSGGGEQYF